The rows below give T cell receptor beta chains drawn from one sample of a study of blood T cell repertoires in COVID-19. Produced via immunoSEQ multiplex PCR; TCRdb's table is partial and in-frame only. The sample includes 40,000 to 55,000 clones, roughly 91% of them seen just once. The sample was peripheral blood. These receptor sequences come from a man in his fifties or sixties with active COVID-19. CDR3s include the opening cysteine and the closing phenylalanine or tryptophan. D genes are given only for firm matches. Clone size, where shown, is once, few, many, or a class for clones that have expanded.

j_call: TRBJ2-7
d_call: TRBD1
clone_size: NA
v_call: TRBV6-2/TRBV6-3
cdr3_length: 15
cdr3_nt: TGTGCCAGCAGTGACACCGGGACAGGGATCGGCGAGCAGTACTTC
cdr3_aa: CASSDTGTGIGEQYF

j_call: TRBJ2-7
d_call: TRBD2
clone_size: NA
v_call: TRBV13
cdr3_length: 15
cdr3_nt: TGTGCCAGCAGCATTCGGGCTAGCGGACTCTACGAGCAGTACTTC
cdr3_aa: CASSIRASGLYEQYF

j_call: TRBJ2-1
d_call: TRBD1
clone_size: NA
v_call: TRBV27
cdr3_length: 16
cdr3_nt: TGTGCCAGCAGTCCCCCCGGGACAGGGGCCTACAATGAGCAGTTCTTC
cdr3_aa: CASSPPGTGAYNEQFF

j_call: TRBJ2-7
d_call: TRBD1
clone_size: NA
v_call: TRBV18
cdr3_length: 17
cdr3_nt: TGTGCCAGCTCACCATTGTCCGGGACAGGGGGATTTGGGGAGCAGTACTTC
cdr3_aa: CASSPLSGTGGFGEQYF

j_call: TRBJ1-2
d_call: NA
clone_size: NA
v_call: TRBV5-1
cdr3_length: 16
cdr3_nt: TGCGCCAGCAGCTTGGGTAGTAGCCGACTTTCCTATGGCTACACCTTC
cdr3_aa: CASSLGSSRLSYGYTF

j_call: TRBJ2-4
d_call: NA
clone_size: NA
v_call: TRBV28
cdr3_length: 16
cdr3_nt: TGTGCCAGCAGTTTCCCTGCCGCAGGGTCCAAAAACATTCAGTACTTC
cdr3_aa: CASSFPAAGSKNIQYF

j_call: TRBJ2-3
d_call: TRBD2
clone_size: NA
v_call: TRBV10-3
cdr3_length: 16
cdr3_nt: TGTGCCATCAGTGTGCTAGCGGGAGGGGTCACAGATACGCAGTATTTT
cdr3_aa: CAISVLAGGVTDTQYF

j_call: TRBJ1-2
d_call: TRBD1
clone_size: NA
v_call: TRBV7-9
cdr3_length: 15
cdr3_nt: TGTGCCAGCAGCTCCGACAGGGGTAGAGGCTCTGGCTACACCTTC
cdr3_aa: CASSSDRGRGSGYTF

j_call: TRBJ2-3
d_call: TRBD2
clone_size: NA
v_call: TRBV2
cdr3_length: 16
cdr3_nt: TGTGCCAGCAGCCAACTAGCGCTCCCTTCCACAGATACGCAGTATTTT
cdr3_aa: CASSQLALPSTDTQYF

j_call: TRBJ2-4
d_call: NA
clone_size: NA
v_call: TRBV10-3
cdr3_length: 16
cdr3_nt: TGTGCCATCAGCGCCCTTAGAGCTGAGGACAAAAACATTCAGTACTTC
cdr3_aa: CAISALRAEDKNIQYF

j_call: TRBJ2-7
d_call: TRBD1
clone_size: NA
v_call: TRBV18
cdr3_length: 15
cdr3_nt: TGTGCCAGCTCACACGGGACAGGGGGCCCAAACGAGCAGTACTTC
cdr3_aa: CASSHGTGGPNEQYF

j_call: TRBJ1-1
d_call: NA
clone_size: once
v_call: TRBV11-2
cdr3_length: 17
cdr3_nt: TGTGCCAGCAGCAACCACCGCTGGGCTCCGACGAACACTGAAGCTTTCTTT
cdr3_aa: CASSNHRWAPTNTEAFF

j_call: TRBJ2-3
d_call: TRBD1
clone_size: once
v_call: TRBV9
cdr3_length: 15
cdr3_nt: TGTGCCAGCAGCGCAGGGGGACAGGGGAGGGATACGCAGTATTTT
cdr3_aa: CASSAGGQGRDTQYF

j_call: TRBJ1-1
d_call: TRBD1
clone_size: NA
v_call: TRBV18
cdr3_length: 13
cdr3_nt: TGTGCCAGCTCACCACGGGACAGCAGTGAAGCTTTCTTT
cdr3_aa: CASSPRDSSEAFF

j_call: TRBJ2-5
d_call: TRBD1
clone_size: NA
v_call: TRBV9
cdr3_length: 15
cdr3_nt: TGTGCCAGCAGCCCTTCTCCGACAGGGGTGGAGACCCAGTACTTC
cdr3_aa: CASSPSPTGVETQYF

j_call: TRBJ2-1
d_call: TRBD2
clone_size: NA
v_call: TRBV4-1
cdr3_length: 17
cdr3_nt: TGCGCCAGCAGCCAAGATTGGCGGCTAGCGGGGGACAATGAGCAGTTCTTC
cdr3_aa: CASSQDWRLAGDNEQFF

j_call: TRBJ1-3
d_call: NA
clone_size: NA
v_call: TRBV10-3
cdr3_length: 15
cdr3_nt: TGTGCCATCGGCCGGGGGGGGGACTCTGGAAACACCATATATTTT
cdr3_aa: CAIGRGGDSGNTIYF

j_call: TRBJ1-5
d_call: NA
clone_size: NA
v_call: TRBV7-6
cdr3_length: 14
cdr3_nt: TGTGCCAGCAGCTTAGCGTCGGGAGTAGAGCCCCAGCATTTT
cdr3_aa: CASSLASGVEPQHF

j_call: TRBJ1-2
d_call: TRBD1
clone_size: NA
v_call: TRBV23-1
cdr3_length: 16
cdr3_nt: TGCGCCAGCAGTCGTGACAGGACAGGTCCTAACTATGGCTACACCTTC
cdr3_aa: CASSRDRTGPNYGYTF

j_call: TRBJ1-2
d_call: NA
clone_size: NA
v_call: TRBV19
cdr3_length: 16
cdr3_nt: TGTGCCAGTACCAATGGAGCGGGGGGCCTAACCTATGGCTACACCTTC
cdr3_aa: CASTNGAGGLTYGYTF

j_call: TRBJ2-7
d_call: NA
clone_size: NA
v_call: TRBV4-1
cdr3_length: 15
cdr3_nt: TGCGCCAGCAGCCAAGACTGGGGCAGGCGGTACGAGCAGTACTTC
cdr3_aa: CASSQDWGRRYEQYF

j_call: TRBJ2-5
d_call: NA
clone_size: NA
v_call: TRBV5-4
cdr3_length: 13
cdr3_nt: TGTGCCAGCAGCCTTAGCGTTGGGGAGACCCAGTACTTC
cdr3_aa: CASSLSVGETQYF

j_call: TRBJ1-5
d_call: NA
clone_size: NA
v_call: TRBV7-2
cdr3_length: 12
cdr3_nt: TGTGCCAGCAGCTTAAGAGGTCAGCCCCAGCATTTT
cdr3_aa: CASSLRGQPQHF

j_call: TRBJ2-7
d_call: TRBD2
clone_size: NA
v_call: TRBV4-3
cdr3_length: 15
cdr3_nt: TGCGCCAGCAGCCAAGATTCGGGGGGGCTGAACGAGCAGTACTTC
cdr3_aa: CASSQDSGGLNEQYF

j_call: TRBJ1-5
d_call: TRBD1
clone_size: few
v_call: TRBV19
cdr3_length: 15
cdr3_nt: TGTGCCAGTAGTATAGTAGGAGGGGGCAGTCAGCCCCAGCATTTT
cdr3_aa: CASSIVGGGSQPQHF

j_call: TRBJ1-4
d_call: TRBD1
clone_size: NA
v_call: TRBV30
cdr3_length: 14
cdr3_nt: TGTGCCTGTCTAATAGGGGGCGGTCGGGAAAAACTGTTTTTT
cdr3_aa: CACLIGGGREKLFF

j_call: TRBJ2-1
d_call: NA
clone_size: NA
v_call: TRBV20-1
cdr3_length: 17
cdr3_nt: TGCAGTGCTAGTGAGAGGGCGGGACCTACCCGATCGAATGAGCAGTTCTTC
cdr3_aa: CSASERAGPTRSNEQFF

j_call: TRBJ1-5
d_call: NA
clone_size: NA
v_call: TRBV12-3/TRBV12-4
cdr3_length: 13
cdr3_nt: TGTGCCAGCAGAGGGAGTAGCAATCAGCCCCAGCATTTT
cdr3_aa: CASRGSSNQPQHF

j_call: TRBJ2-5
d_call: NA
clone_size: NA
v_call: TRBV5-1
cdr3_length: 16
cdr3_nt: TGCGCCAGCAGCCCTAACCCGCAAGATCCTGCGGAGACCCAGTACTTC
cdr3_aa: CASSPNPQDPAETQYF

j_call: TRBJ1-1
d_call: NA
clone_size: NA
v_call: TRBV29-1
cdr3_length: 13
cdr3_nt: TGCAGCGTTTGTAGGGGACAGAACACTGAAGCTTTCTTT
cdr3_aa: CSVCRGQNTEAFF

j_call: TRBJ1-5
d_call: NA
clone_size: once
v_call: TRBV27
cdr3_length: 15
cdr3_nt: TGTGCCAGCAGTTTGGTTGGGGCATTCAATCAGCCCCAGCATTTT
cdr3_aa: CASSLVGAFNQPQHF

j_call: TRBJ2-7
d_call: TRBD2
clone_size: few
v_call: TRBV29-1
cdr3_length: 12
cdr3_nt: TGCAGCGTTGATAGCGGGTTAGACGAGCAGTACTTC
cdr3_aa: CSVDSGLDEQYF

j_call: TRBJ1-2
d_call: TRBD1
clone_size: few
v_call: TRBV7-2
cdr3_length: 16
cdr3_nt: TGTGCCAGCAGCTTAGTAGCGGCAGGGGGTAACTATGGCTACACCTTC
cdr3_aa: CASSLVAAGGNYGYTF

j_call: TRBJ2-1
d_call: NA
clone_size: NA
v_call: TRBV5-4
cdr3_length: 15
cdr3_nt: TGTGCCAGCAGCGAAGAAAGGGGCTCCTACAATGAGCAGTTCTTC
cdr3_aa: CASSEERGSYNEQFF

j_call: TRBJ2-1
d_call: NA
clone_size: once
v_call: TRBV9
cdr3_length: 15
cdr3_nt: TGTGCCAGCAGCGTTCTGAGCGAAATCGGGGATGAGCAGTTCTTC
cdr3_aa: CASSVLSEIGDEQFF

j_call: TRBJ1-4
d_call: NA
clone_size: NA
v_call: TRBV11-2
cdr3_length: 15
cdr3_nt: TGTGCCAGCAGCCCCCCAGGGCGGATAAATGAAAAACTGTTTTTT
cdr3_aa: CASSPPGRINEKLFF

j_call: TRBJ1-5
d_call: TRBD1
clone_size: few
v_call: TRBV29-1
cdr3_length: 13
cdr3_nt: TGCAGCGTGGGGACAGGCGATGGCGGGCCCCAGCATTTT
cdr3_aa: CSVGTGDGGPQHF

j_call: TRBJ2-1
d_call: NA
clone_size: once
v_call: TRBV5-1
cdr3_length: 15
cdr3_nt: TGCGCCAGCAGACCCGTCGGAGGCTATCAAAATGAGCAGTTCTTC
cdr3_aa: CASRPVGGYQNEQFF

j_call: TRBJ1-2
d_call: NA
clone_size: NA
v_call: TRBV30
cdr3_length: 14
cdr3_nt: TGTGGCGAGAGGGCGACCGGGGAGGGCTATGGCTACACCTTC
cdr3_aa: CGERATGEGYGYTF

j_call: TRBJ2-7
d_call: TRBD2
clone_size: NA
v_call: TRBV4-1
cdr3_length: 15
cdr3_nt: TGCGCCAGCAGCCAGACTAGCGGGAGTTCCTACGAGCAGTACTTC
cdr3_aa: CASSQTSGSSYEQYF

j_call: TRBJ2-6
d_call: NA
clone_size: once
v_call: TRBV9
cdr3_length: 15
cdr3_nt: TGTGCCAGCAGCGTAACAGGGTCTGGGGCCAACGTCCTGACTTTC
cdr3_aa: CASSVTGSGANVLTF

j_call: TRBJ2-1
d_call: NA
clone_size: NA
v_call: TRBV2
cdr3_length: 13
cdr3_nt: TGTGCCAGCAAGGACTCCACCGACGATGAGCAGTTCTTC
cdr3_aa: CASKDSTDDEQFF

j_call: TRBJ2-7
d_call: TRBD1
clone_size: NA
v_call: TRBV27
cdr3_length: 17
cdr3_nt: TGTGCCAGCAGTTTTTACTGGGACAGCTCCGAGGGCTACGAGCAGTACTTC
cdr3_aa: CASSFYWDSSEGYEQYF

j_call: TRBJ2-2
d_call: NA
clone_size: NA
v_call: TRBV9
cdr3_length: 16
cdr3_nt: TGTGCCAGCAGCGTAGGGCAGGGGACGTTGGCCGGGGAGCTGTTTTTT
cdr3_aa: CASSVGQGTLAGELFF

j_call: TRBJ2-1
d_call: NA
clone_size: NA
v_call: TRBV13
cdr3_length: 16
cdr3_nt: TGTGCCAGCAGCCCCAGGCCGCAGACCTCCTACAATGAGCAGTTCTTC
cdr3_aa: CASSPRPQTSYNEQFF

j_call: TRBJ1-1
d_call: NA
clone_size: NA
v_call: TRBV2
cdr3_length: 14
cdr3_nt: TGTGCCAGCAGGCACGGAGGGATGAACACTGAAGCTTTCTTT
cdr3_aa: CASRHGGMNTEAFF

j_call: TRBJ2-7
d_call: NA
clone_size: NA
v_call: TRBV9
cdr3_length: 14
cdr3_nt: TGTGCCAGCAGCCATGATCTTAGCTCCTACGAGCAGTACTTC
cdr3_aa: CASSHDLSSYEQYF

j_call: TRBJ1-1
d_call: NA
clone_size: NA
v_call: TRBV4-1
cdr3_length: 14
cdr3_nt: TGCGCCAGCAGCCACGGGGGTAAGAACACTGAAGCTTTCTTT
cdr3_aa: CASSHGGKNTEAFF

j_call: TRBJ1-2
d_call: TRBD1
clone_size: NA
v_call: TRBV6-5
cdr3_length: 15
cdr3_nt: TGTGCCAGCAGTATGGGACAGGGGCTTGCCTATGGCTACACCTTC
cdr3_aa: CASSMGQGLAYGYTF

j_call: TRBJ1-3
d_call: NA
clone_size: NA
v_call: TRBV30
cdr3_length: 13
cdr3_nt: TGTGCCTGGAGTGTAAACGGTAGAAACACCATATATTTT
cdr3_aa: CAWSVNGRNTIYF

j_call: TRBJ2-2
d_call: NA
clone_size: NA
v_call: TRBV6-5
cdr3_length: 15
cdr3_nt: TGTGCCAGCAGTTACGCCCTAGGGAACACCGGGGAGCTGTTTTTT
cdr3_aa: CASSYALGNTGELFF

j_call: TRBJ2-2
d_call: NA
clone_size: NA
v_call: TRBV15
cdr3_length: 13
cdr3_nt: TGTGCCACTGCGGGACTCTACACCGGGGAGCTGTTTTTT
cdr3_aa: CATAGLYTGELFF

j_call: TRBJ2-4
d_call: TRBD2
clone_size: NA
v_call: TRBV28
cdr3_length: 13
cdr3_nt: TGTGCCATCTCGGGAGGGGCCAAAAACATTCAGTACTTC
cdr3_aa: CAISGGAKNIQYF

j_call: TRBJ1-2
d_call: NA
clone_size: NA
v_call: TRBV27
cdr3_length: 13
cdr3_nt: TGTGCCAGCAGTACACAGGCGAACTATGGCTACACCTTC
cdr3_aa: CASSTQANYGYTF

j_call: TRBJ2-5
d_call: NA
clone_size: NA
v_call: TRBV12-3/TRBV12-4
cdr3_length: 12
cdr3_nt: TGTGCCAGCAGTTTTTTCCAAGGGGCCCAGTACTTC
cdr3_aa: CASSFFQGAQYF